The 9 T cell receptor beta chains in this list originate from one sample, sequenced in a study of beta chain features in type 1 diabetes. General observations from the study: Moderate yet significant TCRB CDR3 shortening was seen in Type 1 diabetes patients in all four CD4+ subsets.

Their antigens are not known. The sequenced template was cDNA made from the entire isolated RNA. The table came from immunoSEQ multiplex PCR; TCRdb's copy has only in-frame clones and leaves some out. This repertoire shows 120,000 or so clones, around 15% found once; its top ten account for 2% to 3%. The sample was central memory CD4+ T cells from blood. Receptors were obtained from a man between 18 and 29 years old with type 1 diabetes.

There are a few counts of this clone. Other DNA sequences in this specimen translate into the identical CDR3. The chain links TRBV7-3 to TRBJ1-6; weak D call: TRBD1 (6 bases). Trimming left V 2 bases short and J 8 bases short, with 10 bases between. Germline V lookup: CDR1 SGHTA, CDR2 FQGTGA. This CDR3 spans 14 amino acids. The CDR3 is CASSLQGIDSPLHF. CDR3 sequence (DNA): TGTGCCAGCAGCTTACAGGGGATCGATTCACCCCTCCACTTT.

The chain couples TRBV30 to TRBJ2-7; D gene unclear. The J call is in doubt because the DNA end fits TRBJ2-5 better. Germline-derived CDR1 and CDR2 are GTSNPN and SVGIG (reference sequence). The CDR3 is 11 amino acids. The CDR3 nucleotides read TGTGCCTGGAGTGCCCAAGAGACCCAGTACTTC. Translated: CAWSAQETQYF.

This clone came up a few times. V is TRBV7-2 and J is TRBJ2-5; 12 bases agree with TRBD2. V shed 1 base, J shed 4 bases, and the junction held 13 bases outside the gene matches. The germline V gene has CDR1 SGHTA and CDR2 FQGNSA. The CDR3 spans 19 residues. The CDR3 nucleotides read TGTGCCAGCAGCTTAGGATTCCTTAGACTAGCGGGAGTTTCAGAGACCCAGTACTTC. This encodes CASSLGFLRLAGVSETQYF.

The chain has TRBV30 and TRBJ1-6, with D unclear. V was shortened by 0 bases and J by 3 bases, with 9 bases between the two germline ends. This CDR3 spans 15 amino acids. Germline V gene data show CDR1 as GTSNPN and CDR2 as SVGIG (reference sequence). CDR3 protein: CAWSVRVNYNSPLHF. CDR3 bases: TGTGCCTGGAGTGTACGGGTAAACTATAATTCACCCCTCCACTTT.

This clone showed up just a few times. The rearrangement links TRBV7-2 to TRBJ1-3, with TRBD1 as a possible D gene (5 bases). Germline CDR1 and CDR2: SGHTA and FQGNSA. V was pared by 4 bases and J by 1 base, with 8 bases between. The CDR3 is made up of 14 amino acids. In nucleotides, the CDR3 is TGTGCCAGCAGCTCCGACAGTTCTGGAAACACCATATATTTT. As protein: CASSSDSSGNTIYF.

This chain connects TRBV4-3 to TRBJ2-4; D is ambiguous. V shed 1 base and J shed 5 bases, with 21 bases lying between them. Germline lookup yields CDR1 LGHNA and CDR2 YSLEER. CDR3 length equals 18 residues. This CDR3 is CASSQARSLGVLENIQYF. The CDR3 DNA is TGCGCCAGCAGCCAAGCACGGTCATTAGGAGTGTTGGAAAACATTCAGTACTTC.

This sequence joins TRBV7-2 and TRBJ1-5, with unresolved D. Trimming left V 3 bases short and J 8 bases short, with 8 bases between. This CDR3 spans 12 amino acids. CDR1 and CDR2 (germline): SGHTA, FQGNSA. The CDR3 region is CASSFIYEPQHF. The CDR3 DNA is TGTGCCAGCAGCTTTATCTATGAGCCCCAGCATTTT.

The V call is TRBV29-1, the J call TRBJ1-1; possibly TRBD1 for D (6 bases). CDR1 is SQVTM and CDR2 is ANQGSEA in the germline V gene. This CDR3 is 10 amino acids long. V lost 1 base, J lost 12 bases, and 9 bases lay in between. CDR3 DNA: TGCAGCGTTGAAGGGACAGTGACTTTCTTT. Protein: CSVEGTVTFF.

This chain's CDR3 is CASSLDYGDRLAYEQYF. CDR3 nucleotides: TGCGCCAGCAGCTTGGATTATGGGGACAGATTGGCCTACGAGCAGTACTTC. The chain joins TRBV5-1 to TRBJ2-7; 7 bases match TRBD1. This CDR3 is built from 17 residues. V was clipped by 0 bases and J by 2 bases; unmatched bases: 11. The germline CDR1 and CDR2 sequences are SGHRS and YFSETQ.